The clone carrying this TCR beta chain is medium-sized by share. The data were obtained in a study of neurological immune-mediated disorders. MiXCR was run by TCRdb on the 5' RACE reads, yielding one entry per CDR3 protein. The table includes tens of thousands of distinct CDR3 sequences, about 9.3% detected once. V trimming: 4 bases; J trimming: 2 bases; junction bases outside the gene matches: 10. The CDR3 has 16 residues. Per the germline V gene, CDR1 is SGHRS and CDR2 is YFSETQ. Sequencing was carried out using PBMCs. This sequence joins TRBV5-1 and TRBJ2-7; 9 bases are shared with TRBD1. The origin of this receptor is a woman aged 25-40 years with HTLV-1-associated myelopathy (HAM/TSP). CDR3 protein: CASSVLPGQGAYEQYF. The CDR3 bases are TGCGCCAGCAGCGTACTACCGGGACAGGGAGCCTACGAGCAGTACTTC.